This entry describes one T cell receptor beta chain. A read error may account for a junction end that differs from germline. Germline V lookup: CDR1 SNHLY, CDR2 FYNNEI. The CDR3 has 15 amino acids. MiXCR was run by TCRdb on the reads, yielding one entry per CDR3 protein. Of 200,000 or so distinct CDR3 sequences listed, approximately 30% were seen once; the top ten hold about 28%. The sample belongs to a study of T cell repertoires in cytomegalovirus infection. The TCR originated in a human donor in good health (CMV status not recorded). Some clones in this sample may be carry-over from other donors' samples. This chain joins TRBV2 and TRBJ2-3; 9 bases match TRBD1. The sequenced sample consisted of PBMCs. As DNA, the CDR3 is TGTGCCAGCAGCGAAGGGACAGGGAAGACAGATACGCAGTATTTT. Protein product: CASSEGTGKTDTQYF.